This TCR beta chain was profiled in a study of blood T cell repertoires in COVID-19. Germline CDR1 reads SGHDN; CDR2 reads FVKESK. V lost 4 bases, J lost 4 bases, and 10 bases lay in between. This CDR3 is built from 13 residues. This clone was recorded a few times. Here immunoSEQ multiplex PCR was the method, and the copy in TCRdb shows in-frame clones only, minus some. Among roughly 40,000 clones, around 80% were seen once, and the ten largest hold 15% to 20%. Sequenced input: peripheral blood. V is TRBV14 and J is TRBJ1-2; D is possibly TRBD1 (6 bases). The source of this sequence is a man in his 70s with acute or convalescent COVID-19. The CDR3 DNA reads as TGTGCCAGCAGCCGGACAGCAGTCTATGGCTACACCTTC. It is translated as CASSRTAVYGYTF.